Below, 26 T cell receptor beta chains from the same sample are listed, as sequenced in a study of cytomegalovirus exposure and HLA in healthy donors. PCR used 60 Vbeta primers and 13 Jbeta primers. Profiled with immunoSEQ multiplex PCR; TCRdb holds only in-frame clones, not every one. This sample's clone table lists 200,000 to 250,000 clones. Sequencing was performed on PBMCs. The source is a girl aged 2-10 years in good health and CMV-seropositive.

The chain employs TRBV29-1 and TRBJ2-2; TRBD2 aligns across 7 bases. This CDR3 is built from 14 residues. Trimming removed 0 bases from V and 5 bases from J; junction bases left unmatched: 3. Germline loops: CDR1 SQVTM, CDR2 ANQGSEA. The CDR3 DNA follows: TGCAGCGTTGAAGAGGGGGGAGGGACCGGGGAGCTGTTTTTT. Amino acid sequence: CSVEEGGGTGELFF.

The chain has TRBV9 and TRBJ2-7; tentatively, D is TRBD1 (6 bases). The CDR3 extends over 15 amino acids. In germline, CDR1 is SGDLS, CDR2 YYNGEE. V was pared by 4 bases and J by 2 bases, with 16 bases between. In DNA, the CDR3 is TGTGCCAGCAGCCCGGCGGACAGCAGTACCTACGAGCAGTACTTC. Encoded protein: CASSPADSSTYEQYF.

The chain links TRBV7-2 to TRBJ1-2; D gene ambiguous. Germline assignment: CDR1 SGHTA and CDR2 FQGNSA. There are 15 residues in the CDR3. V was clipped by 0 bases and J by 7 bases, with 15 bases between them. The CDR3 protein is CASSLAPIDGVGYTF. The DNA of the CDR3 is TGTGCCAGCAGCTTAGCCCCGATCGACGGAGTTGGCTACACCTTC.

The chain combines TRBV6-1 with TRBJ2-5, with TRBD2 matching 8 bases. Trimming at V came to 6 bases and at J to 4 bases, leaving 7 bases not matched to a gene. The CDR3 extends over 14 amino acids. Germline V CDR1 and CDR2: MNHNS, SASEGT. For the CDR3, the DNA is TGTGCCAGCAGCTCCCGGGGGGGCACAGAGACCCAGTACTTC. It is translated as CASSSRGGTETQYF.

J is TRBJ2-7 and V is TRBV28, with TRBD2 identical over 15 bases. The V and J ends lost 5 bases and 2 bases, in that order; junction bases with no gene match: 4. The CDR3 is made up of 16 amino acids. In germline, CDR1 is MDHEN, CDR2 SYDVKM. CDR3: CASSPGLAGGAYEQYF. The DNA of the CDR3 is TGTGCCAGCAGTCCTGGACTAGCGGGAGGGGCCTACGAGCAGTACTTC.

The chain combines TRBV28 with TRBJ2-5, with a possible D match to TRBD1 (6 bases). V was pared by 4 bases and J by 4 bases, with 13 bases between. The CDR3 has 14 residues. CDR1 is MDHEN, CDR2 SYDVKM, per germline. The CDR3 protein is CASSSGQMRETQYF. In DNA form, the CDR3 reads TGTGCCAGCAGTTCAGGACAGATGCGAGAGACCCAGTACTTC.

In nucleotides, the CDR3 is TGCGCCAGCAGCTCACCGGACAGCTACGAGCAGTACTTC. This translates into CASSSPDSYEQYF. The J gene is TRBJ2-7, the V gene TRBV5-1; a possible D gene is TRBD1 (6 bases). Between the trimmed V and J ends, which lost 3 bases and 3 bases, there was a span of 10 bases. Germline-derived CDR1 and CDR2 are SGHRS and YFSETQ. The CDR3 length is 13 residues.

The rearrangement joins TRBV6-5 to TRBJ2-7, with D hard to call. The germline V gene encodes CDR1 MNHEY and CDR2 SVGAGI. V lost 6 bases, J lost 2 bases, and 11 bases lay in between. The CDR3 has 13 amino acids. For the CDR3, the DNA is TGTGCCAGCAGCCCCAGCGTGGCCTACGAGCAGTACTTC. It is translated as CASSPSVAYEQYF.

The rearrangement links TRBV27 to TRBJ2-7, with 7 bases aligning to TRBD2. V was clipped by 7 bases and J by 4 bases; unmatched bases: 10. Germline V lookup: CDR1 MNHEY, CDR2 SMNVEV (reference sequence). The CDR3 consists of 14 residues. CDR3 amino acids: CASTSSGRWYEQYF. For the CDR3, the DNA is TGTGCCAGCACCTCCTCCGGGAGGTGGTACGAGCAGTACTTC.

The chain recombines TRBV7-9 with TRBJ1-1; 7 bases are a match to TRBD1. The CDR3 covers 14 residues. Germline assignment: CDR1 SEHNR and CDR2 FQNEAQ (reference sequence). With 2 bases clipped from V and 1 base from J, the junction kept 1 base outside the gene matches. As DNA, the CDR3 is TGTGCCAGCAGCTTAAACAGGGGGAACACTGAAGCTTTCTTT. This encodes CASSLNRGNTEAFF.

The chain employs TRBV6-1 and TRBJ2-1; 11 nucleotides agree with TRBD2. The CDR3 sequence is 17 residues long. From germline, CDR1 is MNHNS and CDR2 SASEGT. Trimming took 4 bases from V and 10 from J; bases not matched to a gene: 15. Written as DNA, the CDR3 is TGTGCCAGCAGTGGAAGATTTAGCGGGAGGGCCTCAGACGAGCAGTTCTTC. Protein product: CASSGRFSGRASDEQFF.

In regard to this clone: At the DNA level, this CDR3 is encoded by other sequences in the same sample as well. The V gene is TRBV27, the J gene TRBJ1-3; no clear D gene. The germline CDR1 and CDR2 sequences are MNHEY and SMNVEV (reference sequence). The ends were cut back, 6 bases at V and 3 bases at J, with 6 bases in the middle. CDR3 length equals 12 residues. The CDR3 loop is CASSPGGNTIYF. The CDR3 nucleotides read TGTGCCAGCAGCCCGGGTGGAAACACCATATATTTT.

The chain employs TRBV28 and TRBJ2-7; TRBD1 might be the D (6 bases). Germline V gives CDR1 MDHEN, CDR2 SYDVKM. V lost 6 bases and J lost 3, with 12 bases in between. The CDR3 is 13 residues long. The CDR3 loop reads CASSPKDSYEQYF. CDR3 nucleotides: TGTGCCAGCAGCCCAAAGGACAGCTACGAGCAGTACTTC.

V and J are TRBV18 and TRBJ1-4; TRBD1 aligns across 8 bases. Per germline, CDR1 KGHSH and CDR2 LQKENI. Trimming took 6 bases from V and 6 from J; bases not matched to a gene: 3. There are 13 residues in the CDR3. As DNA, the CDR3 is TGTGCCAGCTCGCAGACAGGGGATGAAAAACTGTTTTTT. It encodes CASSQTGDEKLFF.

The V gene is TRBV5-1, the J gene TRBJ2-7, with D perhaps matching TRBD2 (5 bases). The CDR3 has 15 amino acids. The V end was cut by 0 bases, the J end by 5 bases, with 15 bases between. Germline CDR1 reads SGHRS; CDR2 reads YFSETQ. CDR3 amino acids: CASSLDRITGNEQYF. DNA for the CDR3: TGCGCCAGCAGCTTGGACCGAATAACGGGAAACGAGCAGTACTTC.

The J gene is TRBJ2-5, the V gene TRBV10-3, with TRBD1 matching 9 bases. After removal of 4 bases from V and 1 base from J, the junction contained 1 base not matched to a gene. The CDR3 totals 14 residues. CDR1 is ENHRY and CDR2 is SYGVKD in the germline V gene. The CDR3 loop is CAISGGQGQETQYF. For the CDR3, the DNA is TGTGCCATCAGTGGGGGACAGGGCCAAGAGACCCAGTACTTC.

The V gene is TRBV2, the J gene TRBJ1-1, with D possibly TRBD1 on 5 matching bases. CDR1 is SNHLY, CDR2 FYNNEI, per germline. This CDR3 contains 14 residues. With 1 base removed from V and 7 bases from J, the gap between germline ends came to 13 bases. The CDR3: CASSEVFRQREAFF. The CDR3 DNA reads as TGTGCCAGCAGTGAAGTATTCCGACAGCGTGAAGCTTTCTTT.

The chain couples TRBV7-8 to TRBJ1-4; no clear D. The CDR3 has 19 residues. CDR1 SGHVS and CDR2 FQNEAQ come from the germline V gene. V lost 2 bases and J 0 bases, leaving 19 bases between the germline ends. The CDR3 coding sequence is TGTGCCAGCAGCTTAAGAGGCCAGCGAGGAGTTTCAACTAATGAAAAACTGTTTTTT. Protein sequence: CASSLRGQRGVSTNEKLFF. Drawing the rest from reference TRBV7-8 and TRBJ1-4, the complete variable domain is GAGVSQSPRYKVAKRGQDVALRCDPISGHVSLFWYQQALGQGPEFLTYFQNEAQLDKSGLPSDRFFAERPEGSVSTLKIQRTQQEDSAVYLCASSLRGQRGVSTNEKLFFGSGTQLSVL.

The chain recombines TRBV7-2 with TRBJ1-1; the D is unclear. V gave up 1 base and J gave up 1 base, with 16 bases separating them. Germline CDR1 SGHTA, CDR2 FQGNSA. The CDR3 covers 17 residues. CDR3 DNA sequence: TGTGCCAGCAGCTTAGGTGTGTTTCGTCGAGCGAACACTGAAGCTTTCTTT. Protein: CASSLGVFRRANTEAFF.

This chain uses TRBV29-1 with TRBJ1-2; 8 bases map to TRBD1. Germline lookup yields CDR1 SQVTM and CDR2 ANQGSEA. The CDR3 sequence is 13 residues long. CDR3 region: CSTTRDRTYGYTF. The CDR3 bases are TGCAGTACTACCCGGGACAGGACCTATGGCTACACCTTC.

The CDR3 nucleotides are TGTGCCAGCAGCTTAGTACAGGGGTTGAACACTGAAGCTTTCTTT. Protein product: CASSLVQGLNTEAFF. The chain combines TRBV11-2 with TRBJ1-1, with TRBD1 matching over 7 bases. Germline V gene lookup returns CDR1 SGHAT and CDR2 FQNNGV. The CDR3 totals 15 residues. J lost 0 bases, V lost 1 base, and 2 bases had no gene match.

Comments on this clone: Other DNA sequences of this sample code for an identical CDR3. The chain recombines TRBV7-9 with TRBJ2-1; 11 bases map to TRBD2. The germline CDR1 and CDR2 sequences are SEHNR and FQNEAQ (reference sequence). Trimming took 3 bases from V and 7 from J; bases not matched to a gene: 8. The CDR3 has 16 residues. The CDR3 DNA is TGTGCCAGCAGCTTGCAGACTAGCGGGATTAGGAATGAGCAGTTCTTC. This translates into CASSLQTSGIRNEQFF.

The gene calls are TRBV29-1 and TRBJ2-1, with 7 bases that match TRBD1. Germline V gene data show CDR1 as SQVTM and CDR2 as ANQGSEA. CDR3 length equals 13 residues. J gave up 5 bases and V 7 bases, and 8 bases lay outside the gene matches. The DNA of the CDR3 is TGCAGCGCAGAGGGGGCGAAGGACAATGAGCAGTTCTTC. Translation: CSAEGAKDNEQFF.

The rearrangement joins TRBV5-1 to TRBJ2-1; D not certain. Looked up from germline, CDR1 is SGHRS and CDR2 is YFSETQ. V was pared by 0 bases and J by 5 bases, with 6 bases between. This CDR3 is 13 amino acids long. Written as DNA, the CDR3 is TGCGCCAGCAGCTTGGGGAGAAACAATGAGCAGTTCTTC. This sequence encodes CASSLGRNNEQFF.

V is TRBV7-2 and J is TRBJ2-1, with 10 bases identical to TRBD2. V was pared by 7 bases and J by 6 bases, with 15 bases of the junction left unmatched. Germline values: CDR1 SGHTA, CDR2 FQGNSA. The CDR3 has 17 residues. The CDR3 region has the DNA TGTGCCAGCAACCTTAACCTCCTTAGCGGGAGGATCAATGAGCAGTTCTTC. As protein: CASNLNLLSGRINEQFF.

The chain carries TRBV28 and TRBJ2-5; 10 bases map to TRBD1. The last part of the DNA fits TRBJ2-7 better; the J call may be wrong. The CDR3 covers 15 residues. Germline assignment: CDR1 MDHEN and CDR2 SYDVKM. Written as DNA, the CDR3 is TGTGCCAGCAGTTTAACGGGGACAGGGGTCTACGAGCAGTACTTC. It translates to CASSLTGTGVYEQYF.